This entry lists 2 T cell receptor beta chains sequenced from one sample in a study of blood T cell repertoires in COVID-19. Clones were read by immunoSEQ multiplex PCR, and TCRdb kept only the in-frame ones, dropping some. The repertoire holds some 500,000 clones, with roughly 91% as singletons. The specimen was peripheral blood. Source of these receptors: a woman between 50 and 59 years old with COVID-19, enrolled during active disease.

This clone was recorded once. This chain connects TRBV10-1 to TRBJ1-3; D may be TRBD1 (6 bases). Trimming took off 4 bases at V and 2 bases at J, with 9 bases between the two ends. Germline lookup yields CDR1 WNHNN and CDR2 SYGVQD (reference sequence). The CDR3 covers 14 residues. CDR3 amino acids: CASSVKGAGNTIYF. DNA of the CDR3: TGCGCCAGCAGTGTTAAGGGGGCTGGAAACACCATATATTTT.

The genes are TRBV6-5 and TRBJ1-4, with 8 positions matching TRBD1. Germline V lookup: CDR1 MNHEY, CDR2 SVGAGI. V trimming: 6 bases; J trimming: 8 bases; junction bases outside the gene matches: 8. The CDR3 length is 14 residues. The CDR3 region has the DNA TGTGCCAGCAGGCCGACAGGGGCGGGCGAAAAACTGTTTTTT. Protein product: CASRPTGAGEKLFF.